The 27 T cell receptor beta chains presented below share a single source sample, sequenced in a study of response to subunit inactivated influenza vaccine. TCRdb used MiXCR to reprocess the RT-PCR reads, holding one entry per CDR3 protein. The table lists 650,000 to 850,000 distinct CDR3 sequences, around 13% of them singletons. Material: PBMCs from blood, obtained less than 15 days before vaccination. These receptors all stem from a man between 45 and 60 years old who received an inactivated influenza vaccine.

This clonotype was counted a few times. In nucleotides, the CDR3 is TGTGCCAGCAGCTTAGTTAGCGGGAGGGCCTTCGGGGAGCTGTTTTTT. Its protein is CASSLVSGRAFGELFF. The genes are TRBV7-8 and TRBJ2-2, with 11 bases matching TRBD2. Germline CDR1 reads SGHVS; CDR2 reads FQNEAQ. This CDR3 spans 16 amino acids. J was trimmed by 7 bases and V by 1 base; bases with no gene match: 5.

The chain employs TRBV12-3 or TRBV12-4 and TRBJ2-7; D is unresolved. With 1 base removed from V and 5 bases from J, the gap between germline ends came to 6 bases. CDR3 length: 12 amino acids. The CDR3 DNA is TGTGCCAGCAGTTTAGACTGGGACGAGCAGTACTTC. Translated: CASSLDWDEQYF.

This clonotype was seen a few times. The rearrangement joins TRBV7-2 to TRBJ2-1; TRBD2 agrees at 10 bases. CDR3 length: 15 residues. V lost 6 bases and J lost 5; bases outside the gene matches: 7. Germline V gives CDR1 SGHTA, CDR2 FQGNSA. CDR3 residues: CASSPSGSNHNEQFF. CDR3 DNA sequence: TGTGCCAGCAGTCCTAGCGGGAGTAACCACAATGAGCAGTTCTTC. Based on the CDR3 plus reference TRBV7-2 and TRBJ2-1, the full variable domain is GAGVSQSPSNKVTEKGKDVELRCDPISGHTALYWYRQSLGQGLEFLIYFQGNSAPDKSGLPSDRFSAERTGGSVSTLTIQRTQQEDSAVYLCASSPSGSNHNEQFFGPGTRLTVL.

The chain uses TRBV6-1 and TRBJ2-7; no definite D call. This CDR3 is 13 amino acids long. V lost 3 bases, J lost 4 bases, and 10 bases lay in between. Germline-derived CDR1 and CDR2 are MNHNS and SASEGT. CDR3 loop: CASSELEVYEQYF. The CDR3 DNA follows: TGTGCCAGCAGTGAGCTAGAAGTGTACGAGCAGTACTTC.

This clonotype was seen a few times. The chain's CDR3 is CASTRDRGQVNTEAFF. DNA for the CDR3: TGTGCCAGCACCAGGGACAGGGGGCAGGTGAACACTGAAGCTTTCTTT. This chain links TRBV6-2 or TRBV6-3 with TRBJ1-1; 12 positions agree with TRBD1. The V and J ends lost 7 bases and 0 bases, in that order; junction bases with no gene match: 6. The CDR3 contains 16 residues. CDR1 and CDR2 (germline): MNHEY, SVGEGT.

This clonotype was picked up a small number of times. The chain links TRBV25-1 to TRBJ2-7; D tentatively fits TRBD1 or TRBD2 (5 bases each). Germline loops: CDR1 MGHDK, CDR2 SYGVNS. V lost 5 bases and J 6 bases, leaving 17 bases between the germline ends. The CDR3 is 14 amino acids. DNA for the CDR3: TGTGCCAGCAGTCGCGGGCCAGGGAAAGGCGAGCAGTACTTC. Its translation: CASSRGPGKGEQYF.

In its sample, this clonotype was seen a few times. This rearrangement joins TRBV30 to TRBJ1-2; 7 nucleotides agree with TRBD1. J gave up 4 bases and V 3 bases, and 5 bases lay outside the gene matches. The V gene's germline CDR1 is GTSNPN and CDR2 SVGIG (reference sequence). This CDR3 region has 13 residues. CDR3 coding DNA: TGTGCCTGGAGATTAGGGACAGTCTATGGCTACACCTTC. Protein product: CAWRLGTVYGYTF.

This clonotype turned up a few times. V gene TRBV14 combines with J gene TRBJ2-7, with D possibly being TRBD2 (6 bases). The CDR3 length is 13 residues. Trimming removed 4 bases from V and 6 bases from J, with 13 bases in between. The germline V gene has CDR1 SGHDN and CDR2 FVKESK. The CDR3 DNA sequence: TGTGCCAGCAGCCGATTTACTAGCAGCGAGCAGTACTTC. Translation gives CASSRFTSSEQYF.

CDR3 sequence: CASSQAGLAGLRSDEQYF. CDR3 bases: TGTGCCAGCAGCCAAGCGGGACTAGCAGGCCTGCGCTCGGACGAGCAGTACTTC. This chain joins TRBV4-2 and TRBJ2-7, with 9 bases aligning to TRBD2. Unmatched junction bases numbered 15, after V lost 1 base and J lost 5 bases. The CDR3 runs 18 residues. The germline V gene has CDR1 LGHNA and CDR2 YNFKEQ.

This clonotype was detected ten times or more. The chain links TRBV9 to TRBJ2-1, with 7 nucleotides matching TRBD2. The CDR3 extends over 15 amino acids. Germline V CDR1 and CDR2: SGDLS, YYNGEE. V was pared by 0 bases and J by 2 bases, with 2 bases of the junction left unmatched. The CDR3 loop is CASSVVAGAYNEQFF. The DNA of the CDR3 is TGTGCCAGCAGCGTAGTTGCGGGGGCCTACAATGAGCAGTTCTTC. Looking up the rest from reference TRBV9 and TRBJ2-1 gives the full variable domain: DSGVTQTPKHLITATGQRVTLRCSPRSGDLSVYWYQQSLDQGLQFLIQYYNGEERAKGNILERFSAQQFPDLHSELNLSSLELGDSALYFCASSVVAGAYNEQFFGPGTRLTVL.

The chain carries TRBV20-1 and TRBJ1-5; TRBD1 agrees at 8 bases. This CDR3 contains 14 residues. Germline V gene data show CDR1 as DFQATT and CDR2 as SNEGSKA (reference sequence). J was trimmed by 7 bases and V by 5 bases; bases with no gene match: 10. The CDR3 coding sequence is TGCAGTGCTTTCAGACAGGGGCAAGGACAGCCCCAGCATTTT. This sequence encodes CSAFRQGQGQPQHF.

This clonotype was detected many times. This chain joins TRBV7-2 and TRBJ2-1; no clear D gene. CDR3 length: 10 residues. V lost 5 bases to trimming and J lost 9 bases, with 5 bases between them. Germline assignment: CDR1 SGHTA and CDR2 FQGNSA. CDR3 nucleotide sequence: TGTGCCAGCAGCCAGGTTGAGCAGTTCTTC. This encodes CASSQVEQFF.

This chain joins TRBV20-1 and TRBJ2-1; no clear D gene. Per the germline V gene, CDR1 is DFQATT and CDR2 is SNEGSKA (reference sequence). Trimming cost V 2 bases and J 0 bases, with 11 bases left between them. This CDR3 contains 15 residues. The CDR3 loop reads CSARPAGLSYNEQFF. DNA for the CDR3: TGCAGTGCTAGACCAGCTGGGCTCTCCTACAATGAGCAGTTCTTC.

This clonotype was recorded a few times. The V and J genes are TRBV2 and TRBJ1-1, with 7 positions matching TRBD1. The germline V gene encodes CDR1 SNHLY and CDR2 FYNNEI. The CDR3 totals 14 residues. J lost 5 bases, V lost 4 bases, and 7 bases had no gene match. CDR3 sequence reads: CASSGSQGRTEAFF. Here the CDR3 DNA reads TGTGCCAGCAGTGGTTCACAGGGGAGGACTGAAGCTTTCTTT.

The sample holds a few counts of this clonotype. The chain couples TRBV3-1 to TRBJ1-1, with 10 positions matching TRBD1. CDR3 length: 14 residues. Germline V gene sequence: CDR1 LGHDT, CDR2 YNNKEL (reference sequence). Unmatched junction bases numbered 1, after V lost 2 bases and J lost 4 bases. CDR3 sequence: CASSQRDRGTEAFF. The CDR3 DNA is TGTGCCAGCAGCCAACGGGACAGGGGCACTGAAGCTTTCTTT.

The table lists this clonotype with a few counts. This chain links TRBV5-1 with TRBJ1-1; 7 bases align to TRBD1. Germline CDR1 reads SGHRS; CDR2 reads YFSETQ. The ends lost 4 bases at V and 0 bases at J; junction bases unmatched: 9. The CDR3 totals 16 residues. This chain's CDR3 is CASSGITGQLNTEAFF. Written as DNA, the CDR3 is TGCGCCAGCAGCGGCATAACGGGACAGCTGAACACTGAAGCTTTCTTT.

This chain uses TRBV27 with TRBJ1-1; no clear D gene. The CDR3 length is 13 residues. Germline CDR1 MNHEY, CDR2 SMNVEV (reference sequence). Trimming stripped 6 bases from V and 1 base from J, with 9 bases between. CDR3 amino acids: CASRAVGNTEAFF. In nucleotides, the CDR3 is TGTGCCAGCAGGGCCGTCGGGAACACTGAAGCTTTCTTT.

This chain connects TRBV7-2 to TRBJ2-1; the match to TRBD2 covers 12 bases. The germline CDR1 and CDR2 sequences are SGHTA and FQGNSA. The junction had 4 bases not matched to a gene; V was cut back by 6 bases and J by 4 bases. The CDR3 is made up of 15 amino acids. The CDR3 nucleotides are TGTGCCAGCAGAGGACTAGCGGGGAAATACAATGAGCAGTTCTTC. Protein sequence: CASRGLAGKYNEQFF.

This clonotype turned up a few times. The V call is TRBV15, the J call TRBJ1-1, with unresolved D. The length of the CDR3 is 16 residues. Germline loops: CDR1 LNHNV, CDR2 YYDKDF (reference sequence). Trimming removed 0 bases at V and 0 bases at J, with 11 bases between. The chain's CDR3 is CATSREEFGMNTEAFF. CDR3 DNA sequence: TGTGCCACCAGCAGAGAAGAGTTTGGCATGAACACTGAAGCTTTCTTT.

This rearrangement joins TRBV6-1 to TRBJ2-1, with a weak D call TRBD2 (7 bases). CDR3 size: 15 residues. Germline CDR1 MNHNS, CDR2 SASEGT. Trimming removed 2 bases from V and 2 bases from J, with 10 bases in between. The CDR3 nucleotides read TGTGCCAGCAGTGAAAGGGGGGGGACCTACAATGAGCAGTTCTTC. Its translation: CASSERGGTYNEQFF.

This sequence joins TRBV21-1 and TRBJ2-4; the D call of TRBD2 is as the table states it, not checked on the DNA. TRBV21-1 is a documented pseudogene. The CDR3 runs 16 residues. CDR3 loop: CASMLPPAGAKNIQYF. CDR3 bases: TGTGCCAGCATGCTCCCCCCCGCGGGAGCCAAAAACATTCAGTACTTC.

This clonotype was detected only a few times. The chain has TRBV7-8 and TRBJ2-3; D may match TRBD1 or TRBD2 (5 bases each). The CDR3 runs 16 residues. CDR1 is SGHVS and CDR2 is FQNEAQ in the germline V gene. Trimming removed 2 bases at V and 8 bases at J, with 20 bases between. The CDR3 here is CASSLSGQPGWGTQYF. CDR3 nucleotide sequence: TGTGCCAGCAGCTTAAGCGGACAACCCGGGTGGGGTACGCAGTATTTT. Full variable domain (rest looked up from reference TRBV7-8 and TRBJ2-3): GAGVSQSPRYKVAKRGQDVALRCDPISGHVSLFWYQQALGQGPEFLTYFQNEAQLDKSGLPSDRFFAERPEGSVSTLKIQRTQQEDSAVYLCASSLSGQPGWGTQYFGPGTRLTVL.

This clonotype turned up a few times. The chain uses TRBV28 and TRBJ1-2; 8 bases align to TRBD1. Germline V gene data show CDR1 as MDHEN and CDR2 as SYDVKM. This CDR3 is 16 amino acids long. V gave up 5 bases and J gave up 3 bases; unmatched junction bases: 11. The DNA for the CDR3 is TGTGCCAGCAGTCCCTCCACGGGACAGGCCTACTATGGCTACACCTTC. This sequence encodes CASSPSTGQAYYGYTF.

This clonotype occurred a few times. J is TRBJ2-7 and V is TRBV27; the match to TRBD2 covers 15 bases. The V segment lost 7 bases and the J segment 4 bases; nucleotides outside the gene matches: 5. This CDR3 is 15 amino acids long. CDR1 and CDR2 from the germline V gene are MNHEY and SMNVEV (reference sequence). The CDR3 reads CASKGGLAGGYEQYF. CDR3 nucleotide sequence: TGTGCCAGCAAGGGGGGACTAGCGGGAGGTTACGAGCAGTACTTC.

The table lists this clonotype with many counts. The chain couples TRBV29-1 to TRBJ2-1; D uncertain. Trimming left V 2 bases short and J 8 bases short, with 19 bases between. The CDR3 spans 15 residues. Germline V gives CDR1 SQVTM, CDR2 ANQGSEA. CDR3 sequence: CSVEWAGQPADEQFF. In nucleotides, the CDR3 is TGCAGCGTTGAATGGGCCGGGCAGCCCGCGGATGAGCAGTTCTTC.

This clonotype came up a few times. The rearrangement links TRBV3-1 to TRBJ2-1; D tentatively fits TRBD1 or TRBD2 (5 bases each). Germline V lookup: CDR1 LGHDT, CDR2 YNNKEL (reference sequence). V lost 0 bases, J lost 9 bases, and 18 bases lay in between. This CDR3 is 16 amino acids long. The CDR3 nucleotides are TGTGCCAGCAGCCAAGATCGGCCGCCAACTAGGGGTGAGCAGTTCTTC. This translates into CASSQDRPPTRGEQFF.

This clonotype was seen only a few times. This chain joins TRBV20-1 and TRBJ2-7, with TRBD2 matching 8 bases. The CDR3 spans 16 residues. Unmatched junction bases numbered 10, after V lost 0 bases and J lost 3 bases. Looked up from germline, CDR1 is DFQATT and CDR2 is SNEGSKA (reference sequence). DNA for the CDR3: TGCAGTGCTAGAGATATCAGAACTAGCGGCCGCTACGAGCAGTACTTC. Its protein product is CSARDIRTSGRYEQYF.